The 21 T cell receptor beta chains reported below all come from one sample, sequenced in a study of OX40 agonist ivuxolimab in advanced cancers. Data came from immunoSEQ multiplex PCR; TCRdb stores just in-frame clones and leaves some out. This table has some 70,000 clones, 80% to 90% appearing once. Sequenced here: CD4+ or CD8+ T cells sorted from blood, sampled in a trial of the OX40 agonist ivuxolimab. These receptors were taken from an adult with an advanced solid tumor such as melanoma, head and neck, liver or kidney cancer.

CDR3 sequence reads: CASSTPGTVNQPQHF. CDR3 coding DNA: TGTGCCAGTAGCACCCCTGGGACAGTTAACCAGCCCCAGCATTTT. The rearrangement uses TRBV19 and TRBJ1-5; 7 positions agree with TRBD1. Germline CDR1 LNHDA, CDR2 SQIVND (reference sequence). V dropped 6 bases and J dropped 7; count of bases not matched to a gene: 12. The CDR3 sequence is 15 residues long. Variable domain in full (rest from reference TRBV19 and TRBJ1-5): DGGITQSPKYLFRKEGQNVTLSCEQNLNHDAMYWYRQDPGQGLRLIYYSQIVNDFQKGDIAEGYSVSREKKESFPLTVTSAQKNPTAFYLCASSTPGTVNQPQHFGDGTRLSIL.

J is TRBJ1-6 and V is TRBV27, with unresolved D. This CDR3 comprises 14 residues. Germline V gives CDR1 MNHEY, CDR2 SMNVEV (reference sequence). V dropped 3 bases and J dropped 7 bases, with 10 bases sitting between them. This CDR3 reads CASSLQQSNSPLHF. The CDR3 DNA reads as TGTGCCAGCAGTTTGCAACAAAGCAATTCACCCCTCCACTTT.

V usage is TRBV27 and J usage is TRBJ1-1, with D unresolved. The V end lost 1 base, the J end lost 0 bases, and 3 bases lay between the germline ends. The CDR3 has 13 amino acids. Per germline, CDR1 MNHEY and CDR2 SMNVEV (reference sequence). CDR3 DNA sequence: TGTGCCAGCAGTTTATTCGTGAACACTGAAGCTTTCTTT. It codes for CASSLFVNTEAFF.

The V call is TRBV6-6, the J call TRBJ2-1; TRBD1 aligns across 8 bases. The CDR3 spans 15 residues. V was clipped by 7 bases and J by 6 bases; unmatched bases: 11. The germline CDR1 and CDR2 sequences are MNHNY and SVGAGI (reference sequence). The CDR3 DNA reads as TGTGCCAGCAATGCTGCAGGACAGGGATTCAATGAGCAGTTCTTC. Translated: CASNAAGQGFNEQFF.

The chain is built from TRBV30 and TRBJ2-7; no reliable D call. The V gene's germline CDR1 is GTSNPN and CDR2 SVGIG (reference sequence). CDR3 size: 12 residues. V dropped 1 base and J dropped 0 bases, with 4 bases sitting between them. In DNA, the CDR3 is TGTGCCTGGAGTGACTACTCCTACGAGCAGTACTTC. Its protein product is CAWSDYSYEQYF.

V usage is TRBV7-2 and J usage is TRBJ2-7; D may be TRBD2 (6 bases). The germline V gene encodes CDR1 SGHTA and CDR2 FQGNSA. The length of the CDR3 is 16 residues. The V and J ends lost 5 bases and 3 bases respectively, with 20 bases between them. Here the CDR3 reads CASSGPTRGRFYEQYF. The CDR3 nucleotides are TGTGCCAGCAGCGGACCGACTAGGGGTCGTTTCTACGAGCAGTACTTC.

This chain uses TRBV7-8 with TRBJ2-7, with D possibly being TRBD2 (7 bases). Trimming pared 1 base from V and 3 bases from J, leaving 16 bases between. The germline gives CDR1 SGHVS, CDR2 FQNEAQ. The CDR3 extends over 16 amino acids. CDR3 protein: CASSLDSGGRRYEQYF. CDR3 nucleotides: TGTGCCAGCAGCTTAGATTCGGGGGGCAGGCGCTACGAGCAGTACTTC.

This clone was counted between two and nine times. This sequence joins TRBV6-5 and TRBJ1-2, with 7 nucleotides matching TRBD1. The V segment lost 6 bases and the J segment 8 bases; nucleotides outside the gene matches: 15. Per the germline V gene, CDR1 is MNHEY and CDR2 is SVGAGI. The CDR3 sequence is 15 residues long. CDR3 in amino acids: CASSRRTGKGEGYTF. CDR3 in DNA: TGTGCCAGCAGCCGAAGGACAGGCAAGGGTGAAGGCTACACCTTC.

The rearrangement links TRBV28 to TRBJ2-7; TRBD2 is a possible D gene (5 bases). Trimming removed 7 bases at V and 4 bases at J, with 17 bases between. The CDR3 sequence is 14 residues long. The germline gives CDR1 MDHEN, CDR2 SYDVKM. The chain's CDR3 is CASIAAVGLYEQYF. CDR3 sequence (DNA): TGTGCCAGCATTGCAGCGGTTGGGTTATACGAGCAGTACTTC.

The chain carries TRBV5-4 and TRBJ1-1; D uncertain. CDR1 and CDR2 (germline): SGHNT, YYREEE (reference sequence). Trimming pared 0 bases from V and 0 bases from J, leaving 9 bases between. This CDR3 has 15 residues. CDR3 region: CASSLGDLMNTEAFF. The DNA of the CDR3 is TGTGCCAGCAGCTTGGGAGACCTCATGAACACTGAAGCTTTCTTT.

The gene calls are TRBV7-2 and TRBJ2-3, with 9 positions matching TRBD2. V shed 2 bases and J 0 bases; nucleotides not matched to a gene: 6. Germline CDR1 is SGHTA and CDR2 is FQGNSA. This CDR3 is 17 amino acids long. The CDR3 is CASSLMAGGLSTDTQYF. DNA of the CDR3: TGTGCCAGCAGCTTAATGGCGGGGGGGCTAAGCACAGATACGCAGTATTTT.

This clone was observed a handful of times. The V and J genes are TRBV5-4 and TRBJ2-2; D not certain. CDR1 is SGHNT, CDR2 YYREEE, per germline (reference sequence). The CDR3 extends over 13 amino acids. Trimming pared 4 bases from V and 6 bases from J, leaving 10 bases between. The CDR3 bases are TGTGCCAGCAGCCCAGAGTCTTCCGGGGAGCTGTTTTTT. It is translated as CASSPESSGELFF.

V usage is TRBV7-2 and J usage is TRBJ2-7, with a possible D match to TRBD1 (6 bases). The CDR3 runs 15 residues. Germline V gene data show CDR1 as SGHTA and CDR2 as FQGNSA. Trimming shortened V by 4 bases and J by 0 bases, and 13 bases separated the two germline ends. The CDR3 nucleotides read TGTGCCAGCAGCTCTAACCCGACAGGCTCCTACGAGCAGTACTTC. Amino acid sequence: CASSSNPTGSYEQYF. Based on the CDR3 plus reference TRBV7-2 and TRBJ2-7, the full variable domain is GAGVSQSPSNKVTEKGKDVELRCDPISGHTALYWYRQSLGQGLEFLIYFQGNSAPDKSGLPSDRFSAERTGGSVSTLTIQRTQQEDSAVYLCASSSNPTGSYEQYFGPGTRLTVT.

The rearrangement joins TRBV11-3 to TRBJ2-2, with D possibly being TRBD1 (5 bases). The CDR3 spans 13 residues. CDR1 and CDR2 from the germline V gene are SGHNT and YENEEA. The V end lost 0 bases, the J end lost 7 bases, and 6 bases lay between the germline ends. CDR3: CASSLEGLGELFF. In DNA form, the CDR3 reads TGTGCCAGCAGCTTAGAGGGGCTCGGGGAGCTGTTTTTT.

CDR3 loop: CASSLGAGVGNQPQHF. CDR3 coding DNA: TGTGCCAGCAGCTTAGGGGCAGGGGTCGGCAATCAGCCCCAGCATTTT. The genes are TRBV7-9 and TRBJ1-5, with D maybe TRBD1 (6 bases). V lost 1 base and J 2 bases, leaving 12 bases between the germline ends. The V gene's germline CDR1 is SEHNR and CDR2 FQNEAQ (reference sequence). This CDR3 comprises 16 residues.

The rearrangement links TRBV11-3 to TRBJ1-2; possible D gene TRBD1, 6 bases. Trimming left V 0 bases short and J 7 bases short, with 15 bases between. The CDR3 totals 15 residues. Looked up from germline, CDR1 is SGHNT and CDR2 is YENEEA. CDR3 nucleotide sequence: TGTGCCAGCAGCTTAGAGGGGGGGACAATCTCTGGCTACACCTTC. Its translation is CASSLEGGTISGYTF.

This clone showed up just once. The chain carries TRBV7-2 and TRBJ1-2, with TRBD1 matching over 7 bases. The CDR3 runs to 15 residues. The V gene's germline CDR1 is SGHTA and CDR2 FQGNSA. V lost 1 base and J lost 7; bases outside the gene matches: 9. CDR3 coding DNA: TGTGCCAGCAGCTTAGATTGGGACAGTCTCTCTGGCTACACCTTC. Residues: CASSLDWDSLSGYTF.

This clone turned up a few times. The V gene is TRBV9, the J gene TRBJ1-1; possibly TRBD1 for D (6 bases). The V gene's germline CDR1 is SGDLS and CDR2 YYNGEE. Trimming took 4 bases from V and 10 from J, leaving 14 bases between them. CDR3 length: 12 residues. CDR3 protein: CASSRLGGAAFF. The CDR3 DNA reads as TGTGCCAGCAGCAGATTAGGGGGGGCAGCTTTCTTT.

The chain links TRBV7-2 to TRBJ2-1; D is ambiguous. Trimming left V 5 bases short and J 10 bases short, with 9 bases between. CDR1 is SGHTA, CDR2 FQGNSA, per germline. CDR3 size: 11 residues. In nucleotides, the CDR3 is TGTGCCAGCAGCCCGTCTTGGGAGCAGTTCTTC. Translating gives CASSPSWEQFF. Filled out from reference TRBV7-2 and TRBJ2-1, the complete variable domain reads GAGVSQSPSNKVTEKGKDVELRCDPISGHTALYWYRQSLGQGLEFLIYFQGNSAPDKSGLPSDRFSAERTGGSVSTLTIQRTQQEDSAVYLCASSPSWEQFFGPGTRLTVL.

The chain carries TRBV5-1 and TRBJ2-2; 11 nucleotides agree with TRBD1. Losses at the gene ends were 4 bases for V and 4 bases for J; bases not matched to a gene: 6. This CDR3 has 16 residues. Germline CDR1 and CDR2: SGHRS and YFSETQ. DNA of the CDR3: TGCGCCAGCAGCACCTCCGGGACAGGGGGCACCGGGGAGCTGTTTTTT. The encoded protein is CASSTSGTGGTGELFF.

The J gene is TRBJ2-1, the V gene TRBV7-2, with 8 bases that match TRBD2. V lost 5 bases to trimming and J lost 10 bases; unmatched junction nucleotides: 13. The CDR3 has 15 amino acids. Germline V gene data show CDR1 as SGHTA and CDR2 as FQGNSA. This CDR3 reads CASSLGGGRGGEQFF. For the CDR3, the DNA is TGTGCCAGCAGCCTCGGCGGGGGGCGAGGAGGAGAGCAGTTCTTC. The variable domain in full, with the rest retrieved from reference TRBV7-2 and TRBJ2-1, is GAGVSQSPSNKVTEKGKDVELRCDPISGHTALYWYRQSLGQGLEFLIYFQGNSAPDKSGLPSDRFSAERTGGSVSTLTIQRTQQEDSAVYLCASSLGGGRGGEQFFGPGTRLTVL.